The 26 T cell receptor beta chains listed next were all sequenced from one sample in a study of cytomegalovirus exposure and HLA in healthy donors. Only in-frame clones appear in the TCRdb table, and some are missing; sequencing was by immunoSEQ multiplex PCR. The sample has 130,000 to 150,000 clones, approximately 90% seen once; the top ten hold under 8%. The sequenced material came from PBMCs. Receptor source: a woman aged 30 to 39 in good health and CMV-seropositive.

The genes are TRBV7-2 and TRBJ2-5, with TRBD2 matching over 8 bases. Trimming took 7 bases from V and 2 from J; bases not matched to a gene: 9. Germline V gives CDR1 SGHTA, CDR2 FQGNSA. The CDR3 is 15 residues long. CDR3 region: CASTRGGGLQETQYF. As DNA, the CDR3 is TGTGCCAGCACGCGCGGCGGGGGGTTGCAAGAGACCCAGTACTTC.

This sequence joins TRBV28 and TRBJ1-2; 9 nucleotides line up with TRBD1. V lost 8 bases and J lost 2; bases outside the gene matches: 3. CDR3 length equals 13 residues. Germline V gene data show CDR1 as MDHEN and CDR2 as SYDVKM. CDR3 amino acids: CASRDRGNYGYTF. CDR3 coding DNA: TGTGCCAGCCGCGACAGGGGGAACTATGGCTACACCTTC.

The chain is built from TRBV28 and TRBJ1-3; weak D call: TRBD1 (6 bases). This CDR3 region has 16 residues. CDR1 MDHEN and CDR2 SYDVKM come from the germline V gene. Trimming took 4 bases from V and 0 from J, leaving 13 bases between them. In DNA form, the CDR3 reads TGTGCCAGCAGTTCCTCGGACAGAAGCTCTGGAAACACCATATATTTT. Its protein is CASSSSDRSSGNTIYF.

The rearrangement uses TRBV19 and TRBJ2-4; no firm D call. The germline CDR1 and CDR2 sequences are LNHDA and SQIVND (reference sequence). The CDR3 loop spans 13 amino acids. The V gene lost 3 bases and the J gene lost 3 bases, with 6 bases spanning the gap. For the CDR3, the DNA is TGTGCCAGTAGTATCTCGTACAAAAACATTCAGTACTTC. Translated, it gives CASSISYKNIQYF.

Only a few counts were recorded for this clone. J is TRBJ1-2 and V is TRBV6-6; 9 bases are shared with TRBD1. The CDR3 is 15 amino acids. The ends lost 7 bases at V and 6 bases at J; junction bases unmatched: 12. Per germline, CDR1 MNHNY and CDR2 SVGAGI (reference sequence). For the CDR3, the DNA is TGTGCCAGCACTCCCACAGGGGGCGCCGGGGATGGCTACACCTTC. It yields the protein CASTPTGGAGDGYTF.

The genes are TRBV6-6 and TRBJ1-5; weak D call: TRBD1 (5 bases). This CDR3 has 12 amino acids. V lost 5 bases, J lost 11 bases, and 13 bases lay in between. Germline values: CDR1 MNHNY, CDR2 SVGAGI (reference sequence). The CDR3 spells CASSLPGGAQHF. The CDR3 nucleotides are TGTGCCAGCAGTCTCCCCGGAGGGGCCCAGCATTTT.

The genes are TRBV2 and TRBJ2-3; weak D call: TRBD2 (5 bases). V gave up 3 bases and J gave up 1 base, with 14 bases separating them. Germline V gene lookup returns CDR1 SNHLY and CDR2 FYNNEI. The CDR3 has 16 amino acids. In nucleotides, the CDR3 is TGTGCCAGCAGTGACTGGCTAGCAGAAGGCACAGATACGCAGTATTTT. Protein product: CASSDWLAEGTDTQYF.

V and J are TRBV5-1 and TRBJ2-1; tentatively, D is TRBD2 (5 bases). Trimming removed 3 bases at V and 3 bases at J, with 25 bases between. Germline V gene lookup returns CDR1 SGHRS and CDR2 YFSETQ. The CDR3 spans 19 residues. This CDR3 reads CASSSFVRRAEWDYNEQFF. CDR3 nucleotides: TGCGCCAGCAGCTCATTTGTAAGACGAGCGGAGTGGGACTACAATGAGCAGTTCTTC.

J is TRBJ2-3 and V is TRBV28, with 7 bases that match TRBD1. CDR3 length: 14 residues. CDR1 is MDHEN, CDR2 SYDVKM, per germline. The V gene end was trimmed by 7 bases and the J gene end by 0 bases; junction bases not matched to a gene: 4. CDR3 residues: CASTGTASTDTQYF. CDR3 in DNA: TGTGCCAGCACCGGGACAGCTAGCACAGATACGCAGTATTTT.

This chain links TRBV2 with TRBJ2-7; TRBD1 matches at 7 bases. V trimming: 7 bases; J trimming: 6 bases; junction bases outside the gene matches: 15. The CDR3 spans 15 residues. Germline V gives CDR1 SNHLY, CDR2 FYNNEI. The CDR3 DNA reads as TGTGCCAGCACCTTGAACGAGGGGGCGCGTGTCGAGCAGTACTTC. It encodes CASTLNEGARVEQYF.

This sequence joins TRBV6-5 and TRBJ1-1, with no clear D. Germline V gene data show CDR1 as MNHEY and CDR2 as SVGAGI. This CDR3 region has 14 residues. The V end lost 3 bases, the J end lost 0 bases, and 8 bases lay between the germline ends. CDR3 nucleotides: TGTGCCAGCAGTTATGCGGGTATGAACACTGAAGCTTTCTTT. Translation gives CASSYAGMNTEAFF.

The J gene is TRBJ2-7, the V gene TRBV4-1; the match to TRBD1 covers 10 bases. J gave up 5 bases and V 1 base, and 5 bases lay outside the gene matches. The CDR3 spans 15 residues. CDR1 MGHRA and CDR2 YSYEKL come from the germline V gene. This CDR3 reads CASSQGTGGVDEQYF. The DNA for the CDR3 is TGCGCCAGCAGCCAAGGGACAGGGGGTGTGGACGAGCAGTACTTC.

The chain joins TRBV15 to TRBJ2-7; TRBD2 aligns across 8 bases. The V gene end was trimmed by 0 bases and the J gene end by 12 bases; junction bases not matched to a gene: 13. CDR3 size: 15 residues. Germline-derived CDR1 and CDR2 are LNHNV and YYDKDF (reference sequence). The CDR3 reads CATSRDPGVTGTRYF. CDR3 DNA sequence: TGTGCCACCAGCAGAGATCCCGGGGTAACCGGGACTAGGTACTTC.

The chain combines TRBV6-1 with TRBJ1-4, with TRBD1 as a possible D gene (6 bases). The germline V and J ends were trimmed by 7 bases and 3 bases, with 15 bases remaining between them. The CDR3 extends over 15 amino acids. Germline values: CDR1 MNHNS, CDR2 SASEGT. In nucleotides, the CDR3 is TGTGCCAGCAATCCAACAGGGATTGCTAATGAAAAACTGTTTTTT. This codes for CASNPTGIANEKLFF.

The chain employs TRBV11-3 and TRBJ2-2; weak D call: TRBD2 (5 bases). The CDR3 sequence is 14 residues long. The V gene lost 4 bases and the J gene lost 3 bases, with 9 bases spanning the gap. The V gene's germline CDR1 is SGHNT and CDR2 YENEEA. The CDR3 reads CASSWAGDTGELFF. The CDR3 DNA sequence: TGTGCCAGCAGCTGGGCCGGGGACACCGGGGAGCTGTTTTTT. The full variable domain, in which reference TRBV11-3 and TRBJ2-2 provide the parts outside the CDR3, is EAGVVQSPRYKIIEKKQPVAFWCNPISGHNTLYWYLQNLGQGPELLIRYENEEAVDDSQLPKDRFSAERLKGVDSTLKIQPAELGDSAVYLCASSWAGDTGELFFGEGSRLTVL.

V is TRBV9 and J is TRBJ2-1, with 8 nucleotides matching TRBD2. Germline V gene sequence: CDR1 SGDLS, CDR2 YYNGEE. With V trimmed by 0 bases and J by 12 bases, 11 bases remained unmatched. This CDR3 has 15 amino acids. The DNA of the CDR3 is TGTGCCAGCAGCGTAGCTAACGGGAGGGCCGATCCGCAGTTCTTC. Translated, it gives CASSVANGRADPQFF.

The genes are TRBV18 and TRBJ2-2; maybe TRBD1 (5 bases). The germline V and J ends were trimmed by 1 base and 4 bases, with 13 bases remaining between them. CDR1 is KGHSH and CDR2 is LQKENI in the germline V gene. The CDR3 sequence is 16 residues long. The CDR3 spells CASSPLQALSTGELFF. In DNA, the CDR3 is TGTGCCAGCTCACCACTACAGGCGTTGAGCACCGGGGAGCTGTTTTTT.

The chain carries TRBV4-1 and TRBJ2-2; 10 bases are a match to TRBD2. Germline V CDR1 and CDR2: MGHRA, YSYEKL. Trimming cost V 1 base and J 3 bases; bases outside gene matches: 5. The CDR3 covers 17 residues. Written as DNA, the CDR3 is TGCGCCAGCAGCCAAGTGAGCGGGGGGGCGGACACCGGGGAGCTGTTTTTT. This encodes CASSQVSGGADTGELFF.

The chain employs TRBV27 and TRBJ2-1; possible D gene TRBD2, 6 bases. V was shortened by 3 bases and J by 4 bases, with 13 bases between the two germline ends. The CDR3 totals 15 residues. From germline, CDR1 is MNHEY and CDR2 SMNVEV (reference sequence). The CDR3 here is CASSFAGLNYNEQFF. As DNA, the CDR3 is TGTGCCAGCAGTTTTGCGGGACTTAATTACAATGAGCAGTTCTTC.

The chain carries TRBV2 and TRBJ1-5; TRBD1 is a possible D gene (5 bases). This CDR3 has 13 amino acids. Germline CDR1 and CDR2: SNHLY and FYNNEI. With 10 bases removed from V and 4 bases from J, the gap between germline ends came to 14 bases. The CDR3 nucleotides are TGTGCCACCCGCAGGGATACAAATCAGCCCCAGCATTTT. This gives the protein CATRRDTNQPQHF.

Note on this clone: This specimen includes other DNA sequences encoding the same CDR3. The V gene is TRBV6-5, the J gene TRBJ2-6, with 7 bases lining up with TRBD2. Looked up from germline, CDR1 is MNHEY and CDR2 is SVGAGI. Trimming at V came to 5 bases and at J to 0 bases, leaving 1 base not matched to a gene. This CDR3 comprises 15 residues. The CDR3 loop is CASSAGVSGANVLTF. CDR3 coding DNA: TGTGCCAGCAGTGCGGGGGTCTCTGGGGCCAACGTCCTGACTTTC.

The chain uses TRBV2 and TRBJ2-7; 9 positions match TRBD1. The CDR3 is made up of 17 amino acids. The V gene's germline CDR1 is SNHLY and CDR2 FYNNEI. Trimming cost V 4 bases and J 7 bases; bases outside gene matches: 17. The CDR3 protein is CASSGSTLDRGGREQYF. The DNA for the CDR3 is TGTGCCAGCAGTGGGTCCACTTTGGACAGGGGAGGAAGAGAGCAGTACTTC.

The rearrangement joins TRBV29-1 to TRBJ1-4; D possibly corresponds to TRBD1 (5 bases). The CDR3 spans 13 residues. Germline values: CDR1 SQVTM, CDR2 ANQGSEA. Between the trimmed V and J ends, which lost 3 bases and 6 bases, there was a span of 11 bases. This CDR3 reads CSVESGADEKLFF. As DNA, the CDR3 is TGCAGCGTTGAGAGTGGGGCAGATGAAAAACTGTTTTTT.

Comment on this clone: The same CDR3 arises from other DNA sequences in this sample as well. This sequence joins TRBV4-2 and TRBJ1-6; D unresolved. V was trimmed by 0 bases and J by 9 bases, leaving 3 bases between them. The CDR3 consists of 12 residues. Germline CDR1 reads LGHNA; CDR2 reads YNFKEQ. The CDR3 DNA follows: TGTGCCAGCAGCCAAGATAGTTCACCCCTCCACTTT. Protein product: CASSQDSSPLHF.

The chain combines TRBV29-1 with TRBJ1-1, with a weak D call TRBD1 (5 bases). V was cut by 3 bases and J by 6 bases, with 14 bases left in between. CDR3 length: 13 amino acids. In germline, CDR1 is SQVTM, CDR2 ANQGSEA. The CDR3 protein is CSVDWGGASEAFF. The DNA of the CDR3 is TGCAGCGTTGATTGGGGAGGGGCCTCTGAAGCTTTCTTT.

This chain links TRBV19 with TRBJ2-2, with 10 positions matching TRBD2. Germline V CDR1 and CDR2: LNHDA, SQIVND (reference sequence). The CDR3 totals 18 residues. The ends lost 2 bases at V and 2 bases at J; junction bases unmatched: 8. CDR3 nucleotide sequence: TGTGCCAGTAGTATAAGGCTAGCGGGGGTCGTCAACACCGGGGAGCTGTTTTTT. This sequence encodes CASSIRLAGVVNTGELFF.